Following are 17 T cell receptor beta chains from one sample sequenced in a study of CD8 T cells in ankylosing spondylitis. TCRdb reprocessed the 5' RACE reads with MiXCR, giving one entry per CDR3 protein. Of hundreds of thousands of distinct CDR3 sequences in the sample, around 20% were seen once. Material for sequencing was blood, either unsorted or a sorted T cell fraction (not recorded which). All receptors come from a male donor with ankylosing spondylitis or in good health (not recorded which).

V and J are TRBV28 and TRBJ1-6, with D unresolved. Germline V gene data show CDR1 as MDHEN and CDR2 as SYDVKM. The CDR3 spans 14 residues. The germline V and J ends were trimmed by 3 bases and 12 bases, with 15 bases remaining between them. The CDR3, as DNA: TGTGCCAGCAGTTTTACGTACGTGGGATTACCCCTCCACTTT. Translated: CASSFTYVGLPLHF.

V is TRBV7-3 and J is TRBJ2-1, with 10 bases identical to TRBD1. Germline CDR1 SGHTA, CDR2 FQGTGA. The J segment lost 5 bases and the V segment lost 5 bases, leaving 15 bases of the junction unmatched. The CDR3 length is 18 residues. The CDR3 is CASSRYARGTGDNNEQFF. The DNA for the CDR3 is TGTGCCAGCAGCCGCTACGCCCGCGGGACAGGGGATAACAATGAGCAGTTCTTC.

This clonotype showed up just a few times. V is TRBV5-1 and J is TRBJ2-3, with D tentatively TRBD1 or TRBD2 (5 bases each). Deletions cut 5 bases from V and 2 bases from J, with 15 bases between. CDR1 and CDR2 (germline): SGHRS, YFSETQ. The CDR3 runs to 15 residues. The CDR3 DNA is TGCGCCAGCAGTCGAGGGGACGGACCCACAGATACGCAGTATTTT. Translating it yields CASSRGDGPTDTQYF.

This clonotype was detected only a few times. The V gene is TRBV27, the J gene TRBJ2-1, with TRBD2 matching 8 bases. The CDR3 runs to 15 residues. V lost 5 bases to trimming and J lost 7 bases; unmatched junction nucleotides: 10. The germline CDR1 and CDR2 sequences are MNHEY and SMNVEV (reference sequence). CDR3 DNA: TGTGCCAGCAGTCCTCCGACGGGGGGGCTAAATGAGCAGTTCTTC. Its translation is CASSPPTGGLNEQFF.

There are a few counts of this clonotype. The CDR3 DNA sequence: TGTGCCAGCAGTTTAGAAAGTCTAGCGGGGGGGCAGGGTGAGCAGTTCTTC. Translating it yields CASSLESLAGGQGEQFF. The chain carries TRBV12-3 or TRBV12-4 and TRBJ2-1, with 12 nucleotides matching TRBD2. The length of the CDR3 is 17 residues. With V trimmed by 1 base and J by 9 bases, 10 bases remained unmatched.

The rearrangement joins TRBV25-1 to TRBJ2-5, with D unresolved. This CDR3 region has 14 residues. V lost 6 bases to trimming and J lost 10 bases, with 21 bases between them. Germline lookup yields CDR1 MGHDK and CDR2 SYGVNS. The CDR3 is CASSPLNEDWDQYF. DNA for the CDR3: TGTGCCAGCAGCCCGCTAAATGAGGATTGGGACCAGTACTTC.

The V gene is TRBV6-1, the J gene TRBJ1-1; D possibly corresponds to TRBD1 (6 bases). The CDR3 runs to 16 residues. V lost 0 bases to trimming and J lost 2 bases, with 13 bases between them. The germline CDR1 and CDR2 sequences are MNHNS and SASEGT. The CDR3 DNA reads TGTGCCAGCAGTGAAGCGGGGGCTTACCTCAACACTGAAGCTTTCTTT. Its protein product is CASSEAGAYLNTEAFF.

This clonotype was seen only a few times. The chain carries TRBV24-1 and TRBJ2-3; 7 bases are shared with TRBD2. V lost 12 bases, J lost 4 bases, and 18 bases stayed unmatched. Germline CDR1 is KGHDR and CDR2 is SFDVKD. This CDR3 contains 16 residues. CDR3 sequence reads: CAVSDPQRLAADTQYF. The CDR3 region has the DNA TGTGCCGTCAGTGATCCCCAAAGACTAGCAGCAGATACGCAGTATTTT.

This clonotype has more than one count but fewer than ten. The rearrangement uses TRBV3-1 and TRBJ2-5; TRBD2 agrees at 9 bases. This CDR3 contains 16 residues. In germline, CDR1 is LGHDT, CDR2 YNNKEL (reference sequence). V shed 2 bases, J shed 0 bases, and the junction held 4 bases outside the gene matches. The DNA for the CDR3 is TGTGCCAGCAGCCAAACTAGCGGGCGGAACCAAGAGACCCAGTACTTC. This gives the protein CASSQTSGRNQETQYF.

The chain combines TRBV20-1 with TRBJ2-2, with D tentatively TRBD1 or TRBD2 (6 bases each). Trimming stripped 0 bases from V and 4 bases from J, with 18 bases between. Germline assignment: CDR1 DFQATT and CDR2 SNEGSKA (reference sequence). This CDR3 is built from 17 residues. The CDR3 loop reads CSARDDRRGSITGELFF. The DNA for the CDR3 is TGCAGTGCTAGAGATGACAGGCGGGGCTCGATCACCGGGGAGCTGTTTTTT.

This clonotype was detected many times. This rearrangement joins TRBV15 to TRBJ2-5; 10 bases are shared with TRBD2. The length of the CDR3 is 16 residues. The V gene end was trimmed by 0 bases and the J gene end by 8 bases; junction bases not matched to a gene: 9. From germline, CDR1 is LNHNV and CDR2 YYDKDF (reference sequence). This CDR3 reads CATSRDVRLAGDTQYF. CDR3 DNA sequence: TGTGCCACCAGCAGAGATGTTCGGCTAGCGGGAGACACCCAGTACTTC.

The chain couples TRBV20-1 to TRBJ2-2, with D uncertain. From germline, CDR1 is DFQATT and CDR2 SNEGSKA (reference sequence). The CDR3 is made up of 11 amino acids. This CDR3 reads CTSEDGGELFF. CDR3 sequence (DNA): TGCACTTCCGAGGATGGCGGGGAGCTGTTTTTT.

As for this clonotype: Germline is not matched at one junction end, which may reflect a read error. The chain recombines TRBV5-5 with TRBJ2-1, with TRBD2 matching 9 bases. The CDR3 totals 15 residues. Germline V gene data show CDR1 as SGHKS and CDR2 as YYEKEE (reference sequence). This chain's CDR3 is CVSSFGGGASNEQFF. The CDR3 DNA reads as TGTGTCAGCAGCTTTGGCGGGGGGGCCAGTAATGAGCAGTTCTTC.

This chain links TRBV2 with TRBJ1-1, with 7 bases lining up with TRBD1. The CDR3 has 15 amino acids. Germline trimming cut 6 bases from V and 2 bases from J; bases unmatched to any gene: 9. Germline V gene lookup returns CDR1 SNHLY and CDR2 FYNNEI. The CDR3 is CASRGDRAFNTEAFF. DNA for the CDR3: TGTGCCAGCAGGGGGGACAGAGCTTTTAACACTGAAGCTTTCTTT.

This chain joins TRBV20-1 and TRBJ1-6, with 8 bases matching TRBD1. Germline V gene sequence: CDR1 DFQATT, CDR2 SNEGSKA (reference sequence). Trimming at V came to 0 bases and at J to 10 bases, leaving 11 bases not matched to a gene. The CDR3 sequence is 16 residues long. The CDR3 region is CSARDRSRQGNSPLHF. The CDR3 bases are TGCAGTGCTAGAGATCGGTCCAGACAGGGGAACTCACCCCTCCACTTT.

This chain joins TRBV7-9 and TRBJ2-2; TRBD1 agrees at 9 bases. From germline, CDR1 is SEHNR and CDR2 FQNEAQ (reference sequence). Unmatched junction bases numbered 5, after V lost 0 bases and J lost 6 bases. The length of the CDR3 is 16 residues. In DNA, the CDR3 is TGTGCCAGCAGCTTAGCCCCGGGACAGGGTTCCGGGGAGCTGTTTTTT. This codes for CASSLAPGQGSGELFF.

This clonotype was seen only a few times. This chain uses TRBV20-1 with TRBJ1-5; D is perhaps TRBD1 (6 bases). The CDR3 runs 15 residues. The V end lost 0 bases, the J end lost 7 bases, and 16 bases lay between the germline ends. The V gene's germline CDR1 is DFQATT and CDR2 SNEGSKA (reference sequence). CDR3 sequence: CSARDLGGARQPQHF. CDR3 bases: TGCAGTGCTAGAGACCTAGGGGGGGCCCGGCAGCCCCAGCATTTT.